Listed below are T cell receptor beta chains from one sample, sequenced in a study of blood T cell repertoires in COVID-19. Data came from immunoSEQ multiplex PCR; TCRdb stores just in-frame clones and leaves some out. The profile shows hundreds of thousands of clones, 82% of them singletons. Sequencing was performed on peripheral blood. The receptors shown here come from an elderly woman with acute or convalescent COVID-19. CDR3s include the opening cysteine and the closing phenylalanine or tryptophan. The order of the fields is V gene, D gene, CDR3 protein. A D gene is named only where the DNA matches it firmly.

TRBV5-1 TRBD1 CASSGQGRNEKLFF
TRBV28 TRBD2 CASGLAGEGNNEQFF
TRBV11-3 TRBD1 CASSLSGTGGYEQYF
TRBV6-9 TRBD1 CASRYKQGSLSNQPQHF
TRBV7-2 TRBD2 CASSTSSGSSYNEQFF
TRBV6-2/TRBV6-3 TRBD1 CASSYGTGSLGYTF
TRBV28 TRBD2 CASTHPNSPGQKMTSGDTDTQYF
TRBV11-3 - CASSLGRGRTDTQYF
TRBV5-4 TRBD1 CASSLATGDVGYTF
TRBV7-3 - CASSPSSLDTGELFF
TRBV7-9 - CASSPRGRSYGYTF
TRBV7-7 - CASSQGYGKSDTQYF
TRBV7-2 - CATRGSALSGNTIYF
TRBV6-2/TRBV6-3 - CASSLAKGRHEQYF
TRBV29-1 - CSVGDSFGETQYF
TRBV2 TRBD1 CASTPSETGPYEQYF